Only a few counts were recorded for the clone carrying this T cell receptor (beta chain). This entry belongs to a study of cytomegalovirus exposure and HLA in healthy donors. The study ran its PCR with 60 Vbeta and 13 Jbeta primers. Profiled with immunoSEQ multiplex PCR; TCRdb holds only in-frame clones, not every one. The sample carries about 200,000 clones, 70% recorded once. The germline gives CDR1 SGHAT, CDR2 FQDESV (reference sequence). The V and J ends lost 5 bases and 9 bases respectively, with 17 bases between them. The CDR3 totals 14 residues. The V and J genes are TRBV11-1 and TRBJ2-1, with a tentative D call TRBD1 (6 bases). The sequenced sample was PBMCs. The receptor comes from a man aged 35 to 55 in good health and CMV-seropositive. The CDR3 nucleotides read TGTGCCAGCAGCCTTTGGACAGAGGAAGGTGAGCAGTTCTTC. Protein sequence: CASSLWTEEGEQFF.